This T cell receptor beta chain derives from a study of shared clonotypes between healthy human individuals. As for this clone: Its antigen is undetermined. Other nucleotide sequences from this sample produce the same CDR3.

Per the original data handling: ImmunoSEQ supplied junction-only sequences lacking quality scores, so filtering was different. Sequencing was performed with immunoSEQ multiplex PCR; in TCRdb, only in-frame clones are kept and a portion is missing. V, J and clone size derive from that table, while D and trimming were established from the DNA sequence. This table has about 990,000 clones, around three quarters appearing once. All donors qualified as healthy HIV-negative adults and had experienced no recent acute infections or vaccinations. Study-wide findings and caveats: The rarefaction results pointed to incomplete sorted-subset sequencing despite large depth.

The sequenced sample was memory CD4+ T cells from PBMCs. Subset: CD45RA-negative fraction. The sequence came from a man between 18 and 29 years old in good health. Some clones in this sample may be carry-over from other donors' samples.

The chain's CDR3 is CASRGGATNEKLFF. In DNA, the CDR3 is TGCGCCAGCAGAGGGGGGGCCACTAATGAAAAACTGTTTTTT. V gene TRBV5-1 combines with J gene TRBJ1-4; a weak D match, TRBD1 (6 bases). The germline V gene has CDR1 SGHRS and CDR2 YFSETQ. The CDR3 runs to 14 residues. Trimming left V 5 bases short and J 2 bases short, with 10 bases between.